The TCR beta chain under discussion was sequenced for a study of blood T cell repertoires in COVID-19. At the level of the study: From the United States, Italy and Spain came samples of acute and convalescent COVID-19. In each case, the material was cDNA or gDNA derived from T cells, B-cell-depleted T cells, or PBMCs.

From germline, CDR1 is KGHSH and CDR2 LQKENI. Losses at the gene ends were 4 bases for V and 2 bases for J; bases not matched to a gene: 10. There are 16 residues in the CDR3. Study processing details: The assay estimated nucleated cells by amplifying reference gene primers. Sequencing was performed with immunoSEQ multiplex PCR; in TCRdb, only in-frame clones are kept and a portion is missing. V, J and clone size derive from that table, while D and trimming were established from the DNA sequence. Here the sample spans over 150,000 clones, 84% being singletons. The sample consisted of peripheral blood. This chain joins TRBV18 and TRBJ2-5, with 7 bases aligning to TRBD1. This sequence originates from a woman of 80 years or more with COVID-19, enrolled during active disease. CDR3 protein: CASSHLTGWGQETQYF. For the CDR3, the DNA is TGTGCCAGCTCACACCTGACAGGGTGGGGGCAAGAGACCCAGTACTTC.